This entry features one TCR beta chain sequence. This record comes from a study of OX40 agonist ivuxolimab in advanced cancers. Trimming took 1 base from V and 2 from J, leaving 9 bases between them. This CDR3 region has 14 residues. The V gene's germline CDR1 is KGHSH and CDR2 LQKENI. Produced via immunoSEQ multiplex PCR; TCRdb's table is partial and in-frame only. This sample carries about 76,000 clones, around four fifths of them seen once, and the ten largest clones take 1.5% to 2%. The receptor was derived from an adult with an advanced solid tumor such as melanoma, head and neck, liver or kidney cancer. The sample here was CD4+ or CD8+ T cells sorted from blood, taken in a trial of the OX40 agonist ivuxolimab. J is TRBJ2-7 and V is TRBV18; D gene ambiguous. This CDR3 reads CASSPLDTTYEQYF. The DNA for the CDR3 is TGTGCCAGCTCACCACTAGACACGACCTACGAGCAGTACTTC.